One sample yielded the 30 T cell receptor beta chains listed below, sequenced in a study of blood T cell repertoires in COVID-19. The data were produced by immunoSEQ multiplex PCR, yet TCRdb's version contains in-frame clones alone and is incomplete. This sample yields roughly 330,000 clones, of which around 87% are seen a single time; approximately 4% belongs to the top ten. Sequences were obtained from peripheral blood. Source of these receptors: a woman aged 45-59 years with active or convalescent COVID-19.

This chain connects TRBV6-5 to TRBJ1-1; TRBD1 matches 11 bases. The CDR3 totals 14 residues. After removal of 2 bases from V and 5 bases from J, the junction contained 1 base not matched to a gene. Germline V CDR1 and CDR2: MNHEY, SVGAGI. The CDR3 protein is CASSYRDRGTEAFF. CDR3 coding DNA: TGTGCCAGCAGTTACAGGGACAGGGGGACTGAAGCTTTCTTT.

The count of this clone is one. J is TRBJ1-2 and V is TRBV19; possible D gene TRBD1, 6 bases. This CDR3 contains 13 residues. The germline V gene encodes CDR1 LNHDA and CDR2 SQIVND (reference sequence). Trimming stripped 3 bases from V and 2 bases from J, with 7 bases between. The CDR3 here is CASSIQGNYGYTF. The CDR3 bases are TGTGCCAGTAGTATTCAGGGGAACTATGGCTACACCTTC. Full variable domain (missing parts from reference TRBV19 and TRBJ1-2): DGGITQSPKYLFRKEGQNVTLSCEQNLNHDAMYWYRQDPGQGLRLIYYSQIVNDFQKGDIAEGYSVSREKKESFPLTVTSAQKNPTAFYLCASSIQGNYGYTFGSGTRLTVV.

The chain is built from TRBV28 and TRBJ1-5; tentatively, D is TRBD1 (6 bases). V dropped 4 bases and J dropped 5 bases, with 15 bases sitting between them. CDR3 length: 15 residues. CDR1 and CDR2 from the germline V gene are MDHEN and SYDVKM. The CDR3 sequence: CASSSPLRGYQPQHF. CDR3 bases: TGTGCCAGCAGTTCTCCCCTAAGGGGGTATCAGCCCCAGCATTTT.

The rearrangement joins TRBV27 to TRBJ2-1; D unclear. Germline CDR1 is MNHEY and CDR2 is SMNVEV (reference sequence). The CDR3 sequence is 15 residues long. The V gene lost 3 bases and the J gene lost 2 bases, with 11 bases spanning the gap. CDR3 nucleotides: TGTGCCAGCAGTTTTTTGTCTACTCCCTACAATGAGCAGTTCTTC. Its translation is CASSFLSTPYNEQFF.

The chain has TRBV15 and TRBJ1-2; a weak D match, TRBD1 (6 bases). The CDR3 sequence is 15 residues long. Trimming cost V 0 bases and J 4 bases, with 12 bases left between them. Germline V gene lookup returns CDR1 LNHNV and CDR2 YYDKDF (reference sequence). For the CDR3, the DNA is TGTGCCACCAGCAGAGAGGTACAGGGTCGCTATGGCTACACCTTC. Translation gives CATSREVQGRYGYTF.

The V call is TRBV10-2, the J call TRBJ2-2, with D possibly TRBD1 on 5 matching bases. Trimming shortened V by 8 bases and J by 0 bases, and 13 bases separated the two germline ends. Germline assignment: CDR1 WSHSY and CDR2 SAAADI. The CDR3 has 15 residues. As DNA, the CDR3 is TGCGCCAGCGCCCGAATAGGGGCGAACACCGGGGAGCTGTTTTTT. It encodes CASARIGANTGELFF.

The chain has TRBV11-3 and TRBJ1-1, with D possibly being TRBD1 (5 bases). Germline-derived CDR1 and CDR2 are SGHNT and YENEEA. V was pared by 5 bases and J by 8 bases, with 12 bases between. The CDR3 sequence is 12 residues long. CDR3: CASSGQGPEAFF. CDR3 nucleotides: TGTGCCAGCAGCGGGCAGGGCCCCGAAGCTTTCTTT.

This chain uses TRBV15 with TRBJ1-2; D is ambiguous. Germline CDR1 and CDR2: LNHNV and YYDKDF (reference sequence). The V gene lost 5 bases and the J gene lost 5 bases, with 12 bases spanning the gap. The CDR3 sequence is 13 residues long. CDR3 loop: CATSSHSLYGYTF. The CDR3 DNA is TGTGCCACCAGCTCTCACTCCCTTTATGGCTACACCTTC.

The chain is built from TRBV10-3 and TRBJ2-7; D is perhaps TRBD2 (5 bases). Germline V CDR1 and CDR2: ENHRY, SYGVKD. The CDR3 runs to 14 residues. V was shortened by 11 bases and J by 3 bases, with 20 bases between the two germline ends. The CDR3 loop is CALAAGAPDYEQYF. The CDR3 DNA sequence: TGTGCCCTGGCGGCGGGCGCCCCGGACTACGAGCAGTACTTC.

The J gene is TRBJ2-1, the V gene TRBV29-1, with D maybe TRBD1 (6 bases). The V end was cut by 3 bases, the J end by 6 bases, with 15 bases between. The CDR3 sequence is 14 residues long. Germline V gene lookup returns CDR1 SQVTM and CDR2 ANQGSEA. For the CDR3, the DNA is TGCAGCGTTGATACAGGGCCCCAGGGCAATGAGCAGTTCTTC. Its protein product is CSVDTGPQGNEQFF.

The chain joins TRBV11-3 to TRBJ2-3; 7 bases line up with TRBD1. The CDR3 has 14 residues. Germline V gene lookup returns CDR1 SGHNT and CDR2 YENEEA. J was trimmed by 5 bases and V by 0 bases; bases with no gene match: 2. The CDR3 DNA is TGTGCCAGCAGCTTAGACGACAGGGTAGATACGCAGTATTTT. Encoded protein: CASSLDDRVDTQYF. Full variable domain (outside the CDR3, taken from reference TRBV11-3 and TRBJ2-3): EAGVVQSPRYKIIEKKQPVAFWCNPISGHNTLYWYLQNLGQGPELLIRYENEEAVDDSQLPKDRFSAERLKGVDSTLKIQPAELGDSAVYLCASSLDDRVDTQYFGPGTRLTVL.

V usage is TRBV7-2 and J usage is TRBJ2-7; 14 bases match TRBD2. The CDR3 runs to 16 residues. Germline CDR1 SGHTA, CDR2 FQGNSA. Trimming took 0 bases from V and 3 from J; bases not matched to a gene: 1. The CDR3 nucleotides read TGTGCCAGCAGCTTAGCCGGGACTAGCGGGGGCTACGAGCAGTACTTC. Translated: CASSLAGTSGGYEQYF.

V gene TRBV7-6 combines with J gene TRBJ1-4; possibly TRBD1 for D (5 bases). With 5 bases removed from V and 0 bases from J, the gap between germline ends came to 13 bases. The CDR3 totals 16 residues. CDR1 SGHVS and CDR2 FNYEAQ come from the germline V gene. For the CDR3, the DNA is TGTGCCAGCAGCCCGTCATTGGGGCCAACTAATGAAAAACTGTTTTTT. Protein sequence: CASSPSLGPTNEKLFF.

V is TRBV7-9 and J is TRBJ2-2, with 8 bases aligning to TRBD2. This CDR3 has 17 amino acids. V gave up 4 bases and J gave up 4 bases; unmatched junction bases: 11. Germline lookup yields CDR1 SEHNR and CDR2 FQNEAQ (reference sequence). CDR3 region: CASSSFGLAPSTGELFF. CDR3 sequence (DNA): TGTGCCAGCAGCTCGTTCGGACTAGCCCCTAGCACCGGGGAGCTGTTTTTT.

This sequence joins TRBV6-5 and TRBJ1-1; tentative D call: TRBD1 (5 bases). The CDR3 contains 13 residues. V shed 4 bases and J shed 10 bases, with 16 bases lying between them. CDR1 and CDR2 (germline): MNHEY, SVGAGI. The CDR3 reads CASSSRDSKGAFF. CDR3 coding DNA: TGTGCCAGCAGTTCCCGGGACTCGAAAGGAGCTTTCTTT.

The chain carries TRBV5-1 and TRBJ1-3; D remains ambiguous. This CDR3 contains 14 residues. The V and J ends lost 4 bases and 0 bases respectively, with 8 bases between them. CDR1 and CDR2 from the germline V gene are SGHRS and YFSETQ. The CDR3 bases are TGCGCCAGCAGCCCGGAGGTCTCTGGAAACACCATATATTTT. Its protein product is CASSPEVSGNTIYF.

The chain couples TRBV19 to TRBJ2-5; TRBD1 matches 12 bases. The CDR3 extends over 18 amino acids. The germline V gene has CDR1 LNHDA and CDR2 SQIVND (reference sequence). The V and J ends lost 4 bases and 3 bases, in that order; junction bases with no gene match: 12. DNA for the CDR3: TGTGCCAGTAGTACCTGGGACAGGGGGCTGGGGGTAGAAGAGACCCAGTACTTC. Its translation: CASSTWDRGLGVEETQYF.

This sequence joins TRBV7-9 and TRBJ1-5; D possibly corresponds to TRBD1 (6 bases). Per the germline V gene, CDR1 is SEHNR and CDR2 is FQNEAQ (reference sequence). Between the trimmed V and J ends, which lost 4 bases and 3 bases, there was a span of 10 bases. The CDR3 contains 14 residues. The CDR3 DNA sequence: TGTGCCAGCAGCTCACAGGGTGTCAATCAGCCCCAGCATTTT. Protein product: CASSSQGVNQPQHF.

The chain uses TRBV9 and TRBJ2-3; the match to TRBD2 covers 8 bases. CDR3 length: 17 amino acids. Trimming removed 3 bases from V and 4 bases from J; junction bases left unmatched: 13. Germline CDR1 reads SGDLS; CDR2 reads YYNGEE. CDR3 DNA sequence: TGTGCCAGCAGCGCTCGTCTCGGGAGGGCCATAGCAGATACGCAGTATTTT. Protein sequence: CASSARLGRAIADTQYF.

This rearrangement joins TRBV12-5 to TRBJ2-3; 10 positions match TRBD2. This CDR3 has 16 residues. V dropped 4 bases and J dropped 5; count of bases not matched to a gene: 9. Looked up from germline, CDR1 is LGHNT and CDR2 is FRNRAP. The CDR3 spells CASGSKRGGGRDTQYF. CDR3 in DNA: TGTGCTAGTGGTTCCAAGCGGGGGGGCGGAAGAGATACGCAGTATTTT.

The V and J genes are TRBV12-3 or TRBV12-4 and TRBJ1-6; 7 nucleotides match TRBD1. The CDR3 has 12 amino acids. The V segment lost 5 bases and the J segment 14 bases; nucleotides outside the gene matches: 6. The CDR3 DNA sequence: TGTGCCAGCAGTGAAGGGGGCCCCGCCCTCCACTTT. Its translation: CASSEGGPALHF.

For this clone: Other DNA sequences within the sample encode an identical CDR3. The chain couples TRBV30 to TRBJ2-3, with D uncertain. This CDR3 has 11 amino acids. Germline V lookup: CDR1 GTSNPN, CDR2 SVGIG (reference sequence). Between the trimmed V and J ends, which lost 1 base and 6 bases, there was a span of 5 bases. CDR3 DNA: TGTGCCTGGAGTGCCGAGGATACGCAGTATTTT. Translation gives CAWSAEDTQYF.

The J gene is TRBJ2-7, the V gene TRBV27; 11 bases line up with TRBD2. J gave up 4 bases and V 6 bases, and 11 bases lay outside the gene matches. From germline, CDR1 is MNHEY and CDR2 SMNVEV (reference sequence). This CDR3 spans 16 amino acids. Here the CDR3 reads CASRGLAVRDRYEQYF. The CDR3 coding sequence is TGTGCCAGCAGGGGACTAGCGGTCCGTGACAGATACGAGCAGTACTTC.

V and J are TRBV19 and TRBJ1-2; D remains unclear. CDR1 and CDR2 from the germline V gene are LNHDA and SQIVND (reference sequence). The CDR3 loop spans 13 amino acids. The V gene lost 1 base and the J gene lost 7 bases, with 10 bases spanning the gap. CDR3 in amino acids: CASSIAKRAGYTF. CDR3 in DNA: TGTGCCAGTAGTATAGCCAAGAGGGCTGGCTACACCTTC. Variable domain in full (rest from reference TRBV19 and TRBJ1-2): DGGITQSPKYLFRKEGQNVTLSCEQNLNHDAMYWYRQDPGQGLRLIYYSQIVNDFQKGDIAEGYSVSREKKESFPLTVTSAQKNPTAFYLCASSIAKRAGYTFGSGTRLTVV.

The V call is TRBV4-2, the J call TRBJ2-1; 9 nucleotides match TRBD1. Per the germline V gene, CDR1 is LGHNA and CDR2 is YNFKEQ. The CDR3 runs 16 residues. Trimming took 4 bases from V and 5 from J; bases not matched to a gene: 9. CDR3 bases: TGTGCCAGCAGCCGAGACCGGGACAGGGCCCACAATGAGCAGTTCTTC. Translated, it gives CASSRDRDRAHNEQFF.

This sequence joins TRBV7-2 and TRBJ2-7, with 8 bases matching TRBD1. Unmatched junction bases numbered 3, after V lost 4 bases and J lost 4 bases. CDR1 is SGHTA, CDR2 FQGNSA, per germline. CDR3 size: 13 residues. The CDR3 coding sequence is TGTGCCAGCAGCTATACAGGGGGTTACGAGCAGTACTTC. Protein sequence: CASSYTGGYEQYF. Full variable domain (outside the CDR3, taken from reference TRBV7-2 and TRBJ2-7): GAGVSQSPSNKVTEKGKDVELRCDPISGHTALYWYRQSLGQGLEFLIYFQGNSAPDKSGLPSDRFSAERTGGSVSTLTIQRTQQEDSAVYLCASSYTGGYEQYFGPGTRLTVT.

The genes are TRBV28 and TRBJ1-2, with TRBD1 as a possible D gene (6 bases). Germline V gives CDR1 MDHEN, CDR2 SYDVKM. This CDR3 comprises 13 residues. V was cut by 5 bases and J by 6 bases, with 13 bases left in between. CDR3 in amino acids: CASSVRGSDGYTF. The CDR3 region has the DNA TGTGCCAGCAGTGTCAGGGGTTCAGATGGCTACACCTTC.

The CDR3 here is CASSPPSGGIQETQYF. The CDR3, as DNA: TGTGCCAGCTCACCACCTTCAGGGGGCATCCAAGAGACCCAGTACTTC. The V gene is TRBV18, the J gene TRBJ2-5; 8 nucleotides match TRBD1. The germline V gene encodes CDR1 KGHSH and CDR2 LQKENI. V lost 0 bases, J lost 1 base, and 4 bases stayed unmatched. The CDR3 runs 16 residues.

The chain has TRBV19 and TRBJ2-2, with 11 positions matching TRBD2. Losses at the gene ends were 6 bases for V and 2 bases for J; bases not matched to a gene: 8. Per the germline V gene, CDR1 is LNHDA and CDR2 is SQIVND (reference sequence). The CDR3 is 17 amino acids. In nucleotides, the CDR3 is TGTGCCAGTAGAAGCCCCGGACTAGCGGGCAACACCGGGGAGCTGTTTTTT. Translating it yields CASRSPGLAGNTGELFF.

As DNA, the CDR3 is TGCGCCAGCAGTGAGTCGCGGACAGGGGGTTTTCCTTCCTCTGGAAACACCATATATTTT. This gives the protein CASSESRTGGFPSSGNTIYF. The chain links TRBV10-1 to TRBJ1-3, with 10 bases fitting TRBD1. Germline V lookup: CDR1 WNHNN, CDR2 SYGVQD (reference sequence). J gave up 0 bases and V 0 bases, and 11 bases lay outside the gene matches. The CDR3 loop spans 20 amino acids.